Sequencing of this T cell receptor (beta chain) was carried out in a study of response to subunit inactivated influenza vaccine. Study-wide points: Every seasonal influenza vaccination brings in few new T cells, the authors suggested.

The germline V gene encodes CDR1 LGHDT and CDR2 YNNKEL (reference sequence). V lost 1 base, J lost 2 bases, and 14 bases lay in between. The CDR3 has 16 amino acids. From the RT-PCR reads, TCRdb called clonotypes with MiXCR, one entry per CDR3 protein. The sample carries about 500,000 distinct CDR3 sequences, approximately 15% recorded once. This clonotype was observed a handful of times. Its antigen is as yet unknown. The source was CD4+ T cells sorted from PBMCs, collected about 24 months after vaccination. The J gene is TRBJ1-2, the V gene TRBV3-1; the D gene is possibly TRBD1 (6 bases). The sequence was obtained from a man between 50 and 70 years old who received an inactivated influenza vaccine. The CDR3 loop reads CASSQVRGRPNYGYTF. The CDR3 nucleotides read TGTGCCAGCAGCCAAGTCAGGGGACGTCCCAACTATGGCTACACCTTC. Full variable domain (remainder filled in from reference TRBV3-1 and TRBJ1-2): DTAVSQTPKYLVTQMGNDKSIKCEQNLGHDTMYWYKQDSKKFLKIMFSYNNKELIINETVPNRFSPKSPDKAHLNLHINSLELGDSAVYFCASSQVRGRPNYGYTFGSGTRLTVV.